These 8 T cell receptor beta chains came from one sample sequenced in a study of blood T cell repertoires in COVID-19. Clones were sequenced by immunoSEQ multiplex PCR, and TCRdb holds only the in-frame ones, with some missing. This sample has 100,000 to 150,000 clones, with around four fifths found just once. Sequencing input: peripheral blood. Source of these receptors: a human donor in a cohort sampled during active COVID-19.

The chain has TRBV7-9 and TRBJ2-2; the D gene is possibly TRBD2 (6 bases). This CDR3 region has 14 residues. CDR1 and CDR2 from the germline V gene are SEHNR and FQNEAQ (reference sequence). The V end was cut by 5 bases, the J end by 4 bases, with 11 bases between. Here the CDR3 DNA reads TGTGCCAGCAGCCCATTTAGCGGCACCGGGGAGCTGTTTTTT. It translates to CASSPFSGTGELFF.

The chain recombines TRBV19 with TRBJ2-7; 9 nucleotides align to TRBD1. CDR3 length: 14 amino acids. Germline loops: CDR1 LNHDA, CDR2 SQIVND (reference sequence). V shed 3 bases, J shed 2 bases, and the junction held 2 bases outside the gene matches. CDR3 nucleotide sequence: TGTGCCAGTAGTATCCGGACAGGGGCCTACGAGCAGTACTTC. Encoded protein: CASSIRTGAYEQYF.

The chain joins TRBV7-2 to TRBJ2-3, with a possible D match to TRBD2 (6 bases). The V end was cut by 5 bases, the J end by 9 bases, with 15 bases between. CDR3 size: 13 residues. Germline CDR1 reads SGHTA; CDR2 reads FQGNSA. The CDR3 loop is CASSPSGGFTQYF. The DNA of the CDR3 is TGTGCCAGCAGCCCTTCAGGAGGGTTCACGCAGTATTTT.

The chain recombines TRBV2 with TRBJ2-3; 13 bases are shared with TRBD2. The CDR3 loop spans 16 amino acids. V shed 2 bases and J 6 bases; nucleotides not matched to a gene: 5. Germline V CDR1 and CDR2: SNHLY, FYNNEI. The CDR3 here is CASSEYGTSGDDTQYF. The CDR3, as DNA: TGTGCCAGCAGTGAATATGGGACTAGCGGGGACGATACGCAGTATTTT. Drawing the rest from reference TRBV2 and TRBJ2-3, the complete variable domain is EPEVTQTPSHQVTQMGQEVILRCVPISNHLYFYWYRQILGQKVEFLVSFYNNEISEKSEIFDDQFSVERPDGSNFTLKIRSTKLEDSAMYFCASSEYGTSGDDTQYFGPGTRLTVL.

The rearrangement joins TRBV27 to TRBJ1-4; 11 nucleotides match TRBD1. Looked up from germline, CDR1 is MNHEY and CDR2 is SMNVEV (reference sequence). The CDR3 sequence is 17 residues long. J lost 3 bases, V lost 6 bases, and 9 bases had no gene match. CDR3 region: CASRRTGGMVANEKLFF. CDR3 coding DNA: TGTGCCAGCAGACGGACAGGGGGCATGGTTGCTAATGAAAAACTGTTTTTT.

The gene calls are TRBV7-9 and TRBJ1-5; possible D gene TRBD1, 5 bases. Germline V gene sequence: CDR1 SEHNR, CDR2 FQNEAQ (reference sequence). V was shortened by 6 bases and J by 3 bases, with 24 bases between the two germline ends. This CDR3 contains 18 residues. CDR3 residues: CASSSFSFRDRLNQPQHF. The CDR3 nucleotides read TGTGCCAGCAGTTCGTTTTCTTTCAGGGATCGCCTCAATCAGCCCCAGCATTTT.

A few counts support this clone. The chain joins TRBV28 to TRBJ1-6; 8 nucleotides align to TRBD1. Germline-derived CDR1 and CDR2 are MDHEN and SYDVKM. There are 14 residues in the CDR3. The ends lost 4 bases at V and 10 bases at J; junction bases unmatched: 6. For the CDR3, the DNA is TGTGCCAGCAGTTCAGGGGGCGCTGGATCACCCCTCCACTTT. This sequence encodes CASSSGGAGSPLHF. The variable domain in full, completed from reference TRBV28 and TRBJ1-6, reads DVKVTQSSRYLVKRTGEKVFLECVQDMDHENMFWYRQDPGLGLRLIYFSYDVKMKEKGDIPEGYSVSREKKERFSLILESASTNQTSMYLCASSSGGAGSPLHFGNGTRLTVT.

V usage is TRBV5-4 and J usage is TRBJ2-3; 7 bases line up with TRBD1. This CDR3 spans 14 amino acids. V lost 3 bases and J lost 1; bases outside the gene matches: 2. Germline V gene lookup returns CDR1 SGHNT and CDR2 YYREEE (reference sequence). The CDR3 region is CASSWDSGTDTQYF. CDR3 sequence (DNA): TGTGCCAGCAGCTGGGACAGTGGCACAGATACGCAGTATTTT.